Listed below are T cell receptor beta chains from one sample, sequenced in a study of T cell changes during pregnancy in multiple sclerosis. Produced via immunoSEQ multiplex PCR; TCRdb's table is partial and in-frame only. The profile covers some 27,000 clones, with 70% to 90% appearing a single time and 7% to 9% taken by the ten largest. The material sequenced was CD8+ T cells from peripheral blood mononuclear cells, taken before pregnancy. Receptors originate from a female donor with multiple sclerosis, enrolled in a pregnancy study. Each CDR3 is given with its conserved first and last residue. The order of the fields is J gene, clone size, V gene, D gene, CDR3 DNA, CDR3 protein. D genes are given only for firm matches. Size tells how often a clone was seen (once, few, many) or the class of an expanded clone, and some rows leave it out.

TRBJ1-1 . TRBV5-1 . TGCGCCAGTGCTGATTTAGGGAGGTCGTCGGGCACTGAAGCTTTCTTT CASADLGRSSGTEAFF
TRBJ1-2 once TRBV10-2 TRBD1 TGCGCCAGCAATCCTCTCCCAGGGGGAAGGGATGGCTACACCTTC CASNPLPGGRDGYTF
TRBJ1-6 . TRBV12-2 . TGTGCAAGTCGCTTATTAACAGGGGTAAAGGATAATTCACCCCTCCACTTT CASRLLTGVKDNSPLHF
TRBJ2-4 . TRBV27 . TGTGCCAGCCACAATGGGCTAGCCAAAAACATTCAGTACTTC CASHNGLAKNIQYF
TRBJ2-1 . TRBV6-1 TRBD2 TGTGCCAGCAGTGTTCTAGCGGGGGGGCACAATGAGCAGTTCTTC CASSVLAGGHNEQFF
TRBJ2-1 . TRBV27 TRBD2 TGTGCCAGCAGTATGGCGGGGGGGTCCTACAATGAGCAGTTCTTC CASSMAGGSYNEQFF
TRBJ2-3 . TRBV5-4 . TGTGCCAGCAGCCACTCTGGAGGGGATACGCAGTATTTT CASSHSGGDTQYF
TRBJ2-3 few TRBV10-2 . TGCGCCAGCACCCCCGGGGGAGCCAGCACAGATACGCAGTATTTT CASTPGGASTDTQYF
TRBJ2-5 . TRBV28 . TGTGCCAGCAGTTCAGACTATATGGAGACCCAGTACTTC CASSSDYMETQYF
TRBJ2-3 . TRBV5-6 . TGTGCCAGCAGCTTGGGGGCAGGGGGCACAGATACGCAGTATTTT CASSLGAGGTDTQYF
TRBJ2-2 . TRBV9 . TGTGCCAGCAGCGTAGAGGGGGGGGCCCGAACCGGGGAGCTGTTTTTT CASSVEGGARTGELFF
TRBJ2-7 . TRBV10-3 TRBD2 TGTGCCATCAGTGAGTCGGGGGGGATAGACCACGAGCAGTACTTC CAISESGGIDHEQYF
TRBJ2-3 . TRBV7-2 TRBD2 TGTGCCAGCAGCTTAGCCCAAGCGGGGGGAGATACGCAGTATTTT CASSLAQAGGDTQYF